This is a list of T cell receptor beta chains from one sample in a study of cytomegalovirus exposure and HLA in healthy donors. Using immunoSEQ multiplex PCR, the repertoire was profiled, and TCRdb retains in-frame clones only, with some absent. The sample has roughly 100,000 clones, around 79% seen once. The sample consisted of PBMCs. These receptors originate from a man aged 45-65 years in good health and CMV-seropositive. The CDR3 runs from the conserved cysteine through the conserved F or W. Fields, in order: D gene, clone size, V gene, J gene, CDR3 length, CDR3 DNA, CDR3 protein. The D gene is left open where the match is weak. Clone size is shown for a subset of rows, as once, few, many or a class of expanded clone.

d_call: NA; clone_size: NA; v_call: TRBV27; j_call: TRBJ2-1; cdr3_length: 16; cdr3_nt: TGTGCCAGCAGTATCCGGACTGCCCATGGGTACAATGAGCAGTTCTTC; cdr3_aa: CASSIRTAHGYNEQFF
d_call: NA; clone_size: NA; v_call: TRBV27; j_call: TRBJ2-3; cdr3_length: 16; cdr3_nt: TGTGCCAGCAGTTTGCGTCTCTCCTCTAGCACAGATACGCAGTATTTT; cdr3_aa: CASSLRLSSSTDTQYF
d_call: TRBD2; clone_size: NA; v_call: TRBV9; j_call: TRBJ2-7; cdr3_length: 15; cdr3_nt: TGTGCCAGCAGCGTAGGGACTAGCGGGAGGTACGAGCAGTACTTC; cdr3_aa: CASSVGTSGRYEQYF
d_call: NA; clone_size: once; v_call: TRBV18; j_call: TRBJ2-5; cdr3_length: 15; cdr3_nt: TGTGCCAGCTCACCAATAGCGGAGCCCCAAGAGACCCAGTACTTC; cdr3_aa: CASSPIAEPQETQYF
d_call: NA; clone_size: NA; v_call: TRBV18; j_call: TRBJ2-4; cdr3_length: 14; cdr3_nt: TGTGCCAGCTCACCACCAGGGGGTGTGGACATTCAGTACTTC; cdr3_aa: CASSPPGGVDIQYF
d_call: TRBD1; clone_size: few; v_call: TRBV5-1; j_call: TRBJ2-7; cdr3_length: 15; cdr3_nt: TGCGCCAGCAGCCCCTCAGGGACAGGATCCTACGAGCAGTACTTC; cdr3_aa: CASSPSGTGSYEQYF
d_call: TRBD1; clone_size: NA; v_call: TRBV30; j_call: TRBJ1-2; cdr3_length: 13; cdr3_nt: TGTGCCTGGAGCGCGACAGGGGAAGTTGGCTACACCTTC; cdr3_aa: CAWSATGEVGYTF
d_call: NA; clone_size: NA; v_call: TRBV27; j_call: TRBJ2-1; cdr3_length: 14; cdr3_nt: TGTGCCAGCAGTTTACCTGACAGCTACAATGAGCAGTTCTTC; cdr3_aa: CASSLPDSYNEQFF
d_call: NA; clone_size: NA; v_call: TRBV7-2; j_call: TRBJ2-7; cdr3_length: 14; cdr3_nt: TGTGCCAGCAGCTTAATAAAAGCCTCCTACGAGCAGTACTTC; cdr3_aa: CASSLIKASYEQYF
d_call: NA; clone_size: NA; v_call: TRBV7-9; j_call: TRBJ2-6; cdr3_length: 19; cdr3_nt: TGTGCCAGCAGCTTAGCGCCAGGACTCAGTAATTCTGGGGCCAACGTCCTGACTTTC; cdr3_aa: CASSLAPGLSNSGANVLTF
d_call: NA; clone_size: NA; v_call: TRBV27; j_call: TRBJ2-1; cdr3_length: 12; cdr3_nt: TGTGCCAGCAGCACCCTTCCAGGCGAGCAGTTCTTC; cdr3_aa: CASSTLPGEQFF
d_call: NA; clone_size: NA; v_call: TRBV5-4; j_call: TRBJ2-7; cdr3_length: 16; cdr3_nt: TGTGCCAGCAGCTTCGGGTCAGGGCTTAGGGTTAGCGAGCAGTACTTC; cdr3_aa: CASSFGSGLRVSEQYF
d_call: TRBD1; clone_size: NA; v_call: TRBV13; j_call: TRBJ1-1; cdr3_length: 17; cdr3_nt: TGTGCCAGCAGCCCATATTATTCGACAGGGGGAAACACTGAAGCTTTCTTT; cdr3_aa: CASSPYYSTGGNTEAFF
d_call: NA; clone_size: NA; v_call: TRBV6-6; j_call: TRBJ1-1; cdr3_length: 13; cdr3_nt: TGTGCCAGCAGTTACCGGGGGGGCACTGAAGCTTTCTTT; cdr3_aa: CASSYRGGTEAFF
d_call: TRBD1; clone_size: NA; v_call: TRBV6-1; j_call: TRBJ2-3; cdr3_length: 15; cdr3_nt: TGTGCCAGCAGGGGACAGGGCAGGAGCACAGATACGCAGTATTTT; cdr3_aa: CASRGQGRSTDTQYF
d_call: TRBD1; clone_size: NA; v_call: TRBV4-1; j_call: TRBJ2-7; cdr3_length: 14; cdr3_nt: TGCGCCAGCAGCCGCCCAGGGGGCTCCTACGAGCAGTACTTC; cdr3_aa: CASSRPGGSYEQYF
d_call: TRBD1; clone_size: NA; v_call: TRBV10-2; j_call: TRBJ2-1; cdr3_length: 12; cdr3_nt: TGCGCCAGCGGGACAGGTTACAATGAGCAGTTCTTC; cdr3_aa: CASGTGYNEQFF
d_call: TRBD2; clone_size: NA; v_call: TRBV7-2; j_call: TRBJ2-7; cdr3_length: 15; cdr3_nt: TGTGCCAGCAGCAGGAGGTCTAGCGGGGCTAACGAGCAGTACTTC; cdr3_aa: CASSRRSSGANEQYF
d_call: TRBD2; clone_size: NA; v_call: TRBV5-1; j_call: TRBJ2-3; cdr3_length: 16; cdr3_nt: TGCGCCAGCAGCCCAGGACTAGCGGTGGGCACAGATACGCAGTATTTT; cdr3_aa: CASSPGLAVGTDTQYF
d_call: NA; clone_size: few; v_call: TRBV11-3; j_call: TRBJ2-1; cdr3_length: 13; cdr3_nt: TGTGCCAGCAGCTTTTCTGGCGGCAATGAGCAGTTCTTC; cdr3_aa: CASSFSGGNEQFF
d_call: TRBD1; clone_size: NA; v_call: TRBV12-5; j_call: TRBJ2-7; cdr3_length: 14; cdr3_nt: TGTGCTAGTGCCTCCGGGACAGGGCCCTACGAGCAGTACTTC; cdr3_aa: CASASGTGPYEQYF
d_call: TRBD1; clone_size: NA; v_call: TRBV19; j_call: TRBJ1-4; cdr3_length: 16; cdr3_nt: TGTGCCAGTACCACACTTGAGGGGACAGGGCGCGAAAAACTGTTTTTT; cdr3_aa: CASTTLEGTGREKLFF
d_call: NA; clone_size: NA; v_call: TRBV2; j_call: TRBJ1-1; cdr3_length: 13; cdr3_nt: TGTGCCAGCAAAGCCGATTTGAACACTGAAGCTTTCTTT; cdr3_aa: CASKADLNTEAFF
d_call: NA; clone_size: once; v_call: TRBV28; j_call: TRBJ2-5; cdr3_length: 15; cdr3_nt: TGTGCCAGCAGTTTATGGCAGAACAGCCAAGAGACCCAGTACTTC; cdr3_aa: CASSLWQNSQETQYF
d_call: NA; clone_size: few; v_call: TRBV4-2; j_call: TRBJ2-7; cdr3_length: 16; cdr3_nt: TGTGCCAGCAGCCAAGATGGGACTGGAATAAGATACGAGCAGTACTTC; cdr3_aa: CASSQDGTGIRYEQYF
d_call: TRBD2; clone_size: NA; v_call: TRBV28; j_call: TRBJ2-7; cdr3_length: 16; cdr3_nt: TGTGCCAGCAGCCCTCCTTGGGCGGGAGGGCTTTACGAGCAGTACTTC; cdr3_aa: CASSPPWAGGLYEQYF
d_call: TRBD1; clone_size: NA; v_call: TRBV7-7; j_call: TRBJ2-5; cdr3_length: 14; cdr3_nt: TGTGCCAGCAGCCAGGGACAGGACCAAGAGACCCAGTACTTC; cdr3_aa: CASSQGQDQETQYF
d_call: NA; clone_size: once; v_call: TRBV6-1; j_call: TRBJ1-2; cdr3_length: 14; cdr3_nt: TGTGCCAGCAGTGCTATTCGGGCTAACTATGGCTACACCTTC; cdr3_aa: CASSAIRANYGYTF
d_call: NA; clone_size: NA; v_call: TRBV2; j_call: TRBJ1-5; cdr3_length: 14; cdr3_nt: TGTGCCAGCAGAATAGGACACAGCAATCAGCCCCAGCATTTT; cdr3_aa: CASRIGHSNQPQHF
d_call: NA; clone_size: NA; v_call: TRBV30; j_call: TRBJ2-6; cdr3_length: 16; cdr3_nt: TGTGCCTGGAGTCCCCTGTCAGGGGCTGGGGCCAACGTCCTGACTTTC; cdr3_aa: CAWSPLSGAGANVLTF
d_call: TRBD1; clone_size: NA; v_call: TRBV18; j_call: TRBJ1-1; cdr3_length: 15; cdr3_nt: TGTGCCAGCTCACCGCTACAGGGGGGGGACACTGAAGCTTTCTTT; cdr3_aa: CASSPLQGGDTEAFF
d_call: TRBD1; clone_size: few; v_call: TRBV9; j_call: TRBJ2-1; cdr3_length: 16; cdr3_nt: TGTGCCAGCAGCGGGAGGGACAGGGCCTTACACAATGAGCAGTTCTTC; cdr3_aa: CASSGRDRALHNEQFF
d_call: TRBD1; clone_size: NA; v_call: TRBV19; j_call: TRBJ2-7; cdr3_length: 16; cdr3_nt: TGTGCCAGTAGTATGACAGGGGGAAGACTTGGCTACGAGCAGTACTTC; cdr3_aa: CASSMTGGRLGYEQYF
d_call: TRBD2; clone_size: NA; v_call: TRBV10-2; j_call: TRBJ2-7; cdr3_length: 16; cdr3_nt: TGCGCCAGCAGTGACCCCCTAGCGGGAGGGACCTACGAGCAGTACTTC; cdr3_aa: CASSDPLAGGTYEQYF
d_call: NA; clone_size: few; v_call: TRBV6-1; j_call: TRBJ2-7; cdr3_length: 14; cdr3_nt: TGTGCCAGCAGTCCATGGGCCAAACCTTACGAGCAGTACTTC; cdr3_aa: CASSPWAKPYEQYF
d_call: TRBD1; clone_size: NA; v_call: TRBV5-1; j_call: TRBJ2-5; cdr3_length: 13; cdr3_nt: TGCGCCAGCCGCCGGGACAGGGAAGAGACCCAGTACTTC; cdr3_aa: CASRRDREETQYF
d_call: NA; clone_size: NA; v_call: TRBV28; j_call: TRBJ2-3; cdr3_length: 16; cdr3_nt: TGTGCCAGCAGTTTCGTTTTAGGGGCAGAGATCTTTACGCAGTATTTT; cdr3_aa: CASSFVLGAEIFTQYF
d_call: TRBD1; clone_size: few; v_call: TRBV5-4; j_call: TRBJ2-5; cdr3_length: 14; cdr3_nt: TGTGCCAGCAGCTCTGGACAGGGAGGAGAGACCCAGTACTTC; cdr3_aa: CASSSGQGGETQYF
d_call: TRBD2; clone_size: NA; v_call: TRBV5-1; j_call: TRBJ2-1; cdr3_length: 16; cdr3_nt: TGCGCCAGCAGCTTGGGCCCTGGACTAGGGAGCAATGAGCAGTTCTTC; cdr3_aa: CASSLGPGLGSNEQFF
d_call: TRBD2; clone_size: NA; v_call: TRBV5-1; j_call: TRBJ2-5; cdr3_length: 15; cdr3_nt: TGCGCCAGCACTACCTCGGGGGGATCCCAAGAGACCCAGTACTTC; cdr3_aa: CASTTSGGSQETQYF
d_call: NA; clone_size: NA; v_call: TRBV29-1; j_call: TRBJ2-3; cdr3_length: 16; cdr3_nt: TGCAGCGTTGGCTTCGCTTTAGGACTGGGTTTGGATACGCAGTATTTT; cdr3_aa: CSVGFALGLGLDTQYF
d_call: NA; clone_size: NA; v_call: TRBV5-4; j_call: TRBJ2-3; cdr3_length: 14; cdr3_nt: TGTGCCAGCAGCTTGGTGCGGGACGCAGATACGCAGTATTTT; cdr3_aa: CASSLVRDADTQYF
d_call: NA; clone_size: NA; v_call: TRBV6-1; j_call: TRBJ2-7; cdr3_length: 13; cdr3_nt: TGTGCCAGCAGTGAAGCGAGGAGGAGCGAGCAGTACTTC; cdr3_aa: CASSEARRSEQYF
d_call: NA; clone_size: NA; v_call: TRBV19; j_call: TRBJ2-1; cdr3_length: 14; cdr3_nt: TGTGCCACCGGTGTCGTCAGGGCGGACAATGAGCAGTTCTTC; cdr3_aa: CATGVVRADNEQFF
d_call: NA; clone_size: NA; v_call: TRBV5-4; j_call: TRBJ2-6; cdr3_length: 14; cdr3_nt: TGTGCCAGCAGCCGCCAGGGTGAGGCCAACGTCCTGACTTTC; cdr3_aa: CASSRQGEANVLTF
d_call: TRBD2; clone_size: NA; v_call: TRBV27; j_call: TRBJ2-2; cdr3_length: 19; cdr3_nt: TGTGCCAGCAGTAGCGGGGGACTAGCGGGAGGGCTGTACACCGGGGAGCTGTTTTTT; cdr3_aa: CASSSGGLAGGLYTGELFF
d_call: NA; clone_size: NA; v_call: TRBV11-2; j_call: TRBJ2-4; cdr3_length: 17; cdr3_nt: TGTGCCAGCAGCTTATCTGGTGGGGGGGCGAACAAAAACATTCAGTACTTC; cdr3_aa: CASSLSGGGANKNIQYF
d_call: TRBD2; clone_size: few; v_call: TRBV6-1; j_call: TRBJ2-6; cdr3_length: 17; cdr3_nt: TGTGCCAGCAGTGATGATCTGGGAGGGAGTGGGGCCAACGTCCTGACTTTC; cdr3_aa: CASSDDLGGSGANVLTF
d_call: TRBD1; clone_size: once; v_call: TRBV18; j_call: TRBJ1-5; cdr3_length: 15; cdr3_nt: TGTGCCAGCTCAATTGGGACAGATAGCAATCAGCCCCAGCATTTT; cdr3_aa: CASSIGTDSNQPQHF
d_call: NA; clone_size: few; v_call: TRBV7-2; j_call: TRBJ2-3; cdr3_length: 14; cdr3_nt: TGTGCCAGCAGCTTAAGGACTAGCACAGATACGCAGTATTTT; cdr3_aa: CASSLRTSTDTQYF